Shown below are 13 T cell receptor beta chains from a single sample sequenced in a study of tumor-infiltrating lymphocytes in primary liver carcinoma. A constant-region primer served to make TCR beta cDNA from around 540 ng total RNA. Three-round nested multiplex PCR performed with slightly modified ARM-PCR produced the TCR beta libraries. Two initial PCR rounds of around 10 cycles each paired TRBV1-TRBV30 forward primers with a C-beta reverse primer. A single record per CDR3 protein comes from TCRdb applying MiXCR to the multiplex PCR reads. The sample contains 100,000 or so distinct CDR3 sequences, 55% to 75% of which appear only once. The tissue used was unsorted bulk material of about 19-33 mg. RNA and DNA were co-extracted from it with the AllPrep DNA/RNA mini kit. Sequencing used liver tumor tissue from sampling region 5. Subset specified: tumor region T5, tumor centre. The receptors derive from an older woman with primary liver carcinoma and hepatitis B virus infection.

As for this clonotype: As the CDR3 is not closed by the conserved phenylalanine or tryptophan, this likely results from a read error. J is TRBJ2-2 and V is TRBV7-9; 13 positions match TRBD2. The junction had 5 bases not matched to a gene; V was cut back by 7 bases and J by 6 bases. From germline, CDR1 is SEHNR and CDR2 FQNEAQ (reference sequence). The CDR3 runs 15 residues. In DNA form, the CDR3 reads TGTGCCAGCACCTCAACTAGCGGGAGGGCCGGGGAGCTGTTTCTT. Translated, it gives CASTSTSGRAGELFL.

This clonotype was counted between two and nine times. V usage is TRBV20-1 and J usage is TRBJ1-2; D not resolved. This CDR3 has 13 residues. V was trimmed by 6 bases and J by 4 bases, leaving 15 bases between them. Germline CDR1 DFQATT, CDR2 SNEGSKA (reference sequence). The CDR3 is CSAQDWRGYGYTF. In DNA, the CDR3 is TGCAGTGCCCAAGACTGGCGGGGCTATGGCTACACCTTC.

About this clonotype itself: Just one base apart from a much larger clone, this may be a read error. This chain links TRBV28 with TRBJ2-1; D gene unclear. The CDR3 length is 14 residues. Germline V gives CDR1 MDHEN, CDR2 SYDVKM. The V gene lost 4 bases and the J gene lost 9 bases, with 16 bases spanning the gap. The CDR3 DNA reads as TGTGCCAGCAGTTCCCCTGGGCCCGCCAGTGAGCAGTTCTTC. This gives the protein CASSSPGPASEQFF.

This clonotype was picked up one time. Germline is not matched at one junction end, which may reflect a read error. The V and J genes are TRBV6-1 and TRBJ1-2; D perhaps matches TRBD1 (5 bases). In germline, CDR1 is MNHNS, CDR2 SASEGT. This CDR3 region has 13 residues. The CDR3: CATSITDSYCYTF. In DNA form, the CDR3 reads TGTGCCACCTCGATAACCGACAGCTATTGCTACACCTTC.

Note on this clonotype: The junction does not match germline at one end; this may be a read error. CDR3 amino acids: CTCSLAGQAITDTQYF. Here the CDR3 DNA reads TGCACCTGCAGCTTAGCCGGACAGGCGATCACAGATACGCAGTATTTT. The V call is TRBV11-2, the J call TRBJ2-3; TRBD1 matches at 7 bases. Per the germline V gene, CDR1 is SGHAT and CDR2 is FQNNGV. The length of the CDR3 is 16 residues.

This clonotype was counted many times. Here the CDR3 reads CASSLVSRGYTF. In nucleotides, the CDR3 is TGTGCCAGCAGCTTGGTGTCTCGGGGCTACACCTTC. The chain couples TRBV5-6 to TRBJ1-2; D not resolved. This CDR3 has 12 amino acids. Germline CDR1 is SGHDT and CDR2 is YYEEEE. Trimming left V 0 bases short and J 8 bases short, with 8 bases between.

This clonotype was picked up many times. This sequence joins TRBV4-1 and TRBJ2-7; a weak D match, TRBD1 (6 bases). The CDR3 contains 15 residues. V was shortened by 0 bases and J by 2 bases, with 11 bases between the two germline ends. In germline, CDR1 is MGHRA, CDR2 YSYEKL. CDR3 sequence reads: CASSQERGSPYEQYF. The CDR3 DNA sequence: TGCGCCAGCAGCCAAGAGAGGGGGAGTCCCTACGAGCAGTACTTC.

A note on this clonotype: The junction departs from the called germline gene at one end, perhaps through a read error. This rearrangement joins TRBV12-3 or TRBV12-4 to TRBJ2-7, with 9 bases aligning to TRBD2. CDR3 size: 14 residues. The CDR3 DNA follows: TGTACCAGCACCGAGGGACTAGCTCAATATGAGCAGTACTTC. Its translation: CTSTEGLAQYEQYF.

Worth noting for this clonotype: With a much larger clone just one base away, this may be a read error. This chain joins TRBV5-6 and TRBJ2-7; possible D gene TRBD2, 5 bases. The germline gives CDR1 SGHDT, CDR2 YYEEEE. This CDR3 comprises 14 residues. The V end was cut by 6 bases, the J end by 7 bases, with 20 bases between. CDR3 bases: TGTGCCAGCACCGACCGGGGAGAAGATGTGGAGCAGTACTTC. Its translation: CASTDRGEDVEQYF.

As concerns this clonotype: Just one base apart from a much larger clone, this may be a read error. This chain joins TRBV6-5 and TRBJ2-3, with 12 bases matching TRBD1. This CDR3 has 15 residues. CDR1 is MNHEY and CDR2 is SVGAGI in the germline V gene. The DNA for the CDR3 is TGTGCCAGCAGTTACGGGACAGGGGGCACAGATATGCAGTATTTT. Encoded protein: CASSYGTGGTDMQYF.

On this clonotype: A read error may produce the germline difference seen at one junction end. The rearrangement uses TRBV11-3 and TRBJ1-1, with a tentative D call TRBD1 (5 bases). The CDR3 length is 14 residues. CDR1 and CDR2 from the germline V gene are SGHNT and YENEEA. CDR3 bases: TGTGCCAACAGCTTCGGGACGATGAACACTGTAGCTTTCTTT. This codes for CANSFGTMNTVAFF. Drawing the rest from reference TRBV11-3 and TRBJ1-1, the complete variable domain is EAGVVQSPRYKIIEKKQPVAFWCNPISGHNTLYWYLQNLGQGPELLIRYENEEAVDDSQLPKDRFSAERLKGVDSTLKIQPAELGDSAVYLCANSFGTMNTVAFFGQGTRLTVV.

Comments on this clonotype: One base away lies a much larger clone, so this may be a sequencing read error. The chain links TRBV5-5 to TRBJ1-6; possibly TRBD1 for D (5 bases). The CDR3 totals 15 residues. Germline lookup yields CDR1 SGHKS and CDR2 YYEKEE (reference sequence). The CDR3: CASSPGSSYNPPLHF. For the CDR3, the DNA is TGTGCCAGCAGCCCAGGGAGCTCCTATAATCCACCCCTCCACTTT.

In this sample, this clonotype turned up a few times. A much larger clone differs by one base, so this may be a read error. The chain carries TRBV12-5 and TRBJ1-2; D perhaps matches TRBD1 (5 bases). CDR1 is LGHNT, CDR2 FRNRAP, per germline. The CDR3 is 13 amino acids. Written as DNA, the CDR3 is TGTGCTAGTGGAGATGACAGTGACTATGACTACACCTTC. Translating it yields CASGDDSDYDYTF.